This T cell receptor (beta chain) appears in the sequencing data of a study of cytomegalovirus exposure and HLA in healthy donors. The study's findings and limits: Of the V segments, some could not be distinguished, including TRBV6-2 and TRBV6-3, and were excluded. Later genetic work tied a missense DCLRE1C variant to beta-chain V and J trimming. It was shown in a later analysis that HLA-associated TCR beta chains were more clonally expanded than other, equally common chains. Researchers reported from a later analysis that most CMV-associated TCR beta chains appeared HLA-restricted.

With 0 bases clipped from V and 5 bases from J, the junction kept 7 bases outside the gene matches. Germline CDR1 reads SGHNT; CDR2 reads YYREEE (reference sequence). The CDR3 totals 15 residues. PCR primers comprised 60 Vbeta and 13 Jbeta primers. Only in-frame clones appear in the TCRdb table, and some are missing; sequencing was by immunoSEQ multiplex PCR. This sample has some 150,000 clones; about 81% occur once, and the top ten carry more than 6.5%. About this clone: Its antigen remains unidentified.

The source material was PBMCs. This TCR was recovered from a young man in good health and CMV-seronegative. The chain combines TRBV5-4 with TRBJ2-7; 8 nucleotides match TRBD1. DNA of the CDR3: TGTGCCAGCAGCTTGGAAGGGACAGGATACCACGAGCAGTACTTC. Translated, it gives CASSLEGTGYHEQYF.